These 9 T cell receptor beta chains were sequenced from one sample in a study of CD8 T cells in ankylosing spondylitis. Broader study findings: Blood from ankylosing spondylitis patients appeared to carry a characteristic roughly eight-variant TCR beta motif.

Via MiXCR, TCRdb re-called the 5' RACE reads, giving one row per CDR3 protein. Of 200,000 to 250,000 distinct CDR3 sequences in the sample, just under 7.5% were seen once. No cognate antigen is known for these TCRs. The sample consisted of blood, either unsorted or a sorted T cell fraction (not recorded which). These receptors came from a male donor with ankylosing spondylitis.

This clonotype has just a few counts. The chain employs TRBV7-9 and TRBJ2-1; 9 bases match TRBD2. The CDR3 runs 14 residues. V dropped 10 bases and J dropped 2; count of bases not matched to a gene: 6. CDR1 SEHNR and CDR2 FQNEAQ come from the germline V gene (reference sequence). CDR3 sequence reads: CATETSGTYNEQFF. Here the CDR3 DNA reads TGTGCCACTGAGACTAGCGGAACCTACAATGAGCAGTTCTTC.

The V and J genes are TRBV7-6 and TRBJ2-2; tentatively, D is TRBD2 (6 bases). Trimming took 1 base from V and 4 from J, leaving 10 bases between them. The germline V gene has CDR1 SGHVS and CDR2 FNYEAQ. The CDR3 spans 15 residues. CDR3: CASSLDREFTGELFF. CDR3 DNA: TGTGCCAGCAGCTTAGACCGGGAGTTCACCGGGGAGCTGTTTTTT.

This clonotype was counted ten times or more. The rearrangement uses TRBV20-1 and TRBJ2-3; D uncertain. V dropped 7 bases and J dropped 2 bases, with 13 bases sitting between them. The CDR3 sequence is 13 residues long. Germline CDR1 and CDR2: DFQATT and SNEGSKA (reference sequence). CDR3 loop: CSGADLFTDTQYF. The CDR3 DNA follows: TGCAGTGGAGCAGATCTTTTCACAGATACGCAGTATTTT.

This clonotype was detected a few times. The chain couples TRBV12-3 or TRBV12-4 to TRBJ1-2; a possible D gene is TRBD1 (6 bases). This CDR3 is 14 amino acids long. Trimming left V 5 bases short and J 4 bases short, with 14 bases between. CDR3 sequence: CASSVTRGIYGYTF. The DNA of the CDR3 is TGTGCCAGCAGTGTGACAAGGGGGATCTATGGCTACACCTTC.

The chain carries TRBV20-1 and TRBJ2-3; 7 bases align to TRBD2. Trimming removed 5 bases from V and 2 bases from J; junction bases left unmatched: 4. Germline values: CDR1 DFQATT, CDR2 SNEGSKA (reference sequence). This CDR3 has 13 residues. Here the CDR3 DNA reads TGCAGTGCTGAGGGACTAACCACAGATACGCAGTATTTT. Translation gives CSAEGLTTDTQYF.

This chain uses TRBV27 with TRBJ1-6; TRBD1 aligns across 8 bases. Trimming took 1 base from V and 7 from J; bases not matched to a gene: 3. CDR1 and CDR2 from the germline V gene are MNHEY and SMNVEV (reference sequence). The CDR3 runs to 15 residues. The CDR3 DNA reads TGTGCCAGCAGTTTATTACAGGGGGGGAATTCACCCCTCCACTTT. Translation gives CASSLLQGGNSPLHF.

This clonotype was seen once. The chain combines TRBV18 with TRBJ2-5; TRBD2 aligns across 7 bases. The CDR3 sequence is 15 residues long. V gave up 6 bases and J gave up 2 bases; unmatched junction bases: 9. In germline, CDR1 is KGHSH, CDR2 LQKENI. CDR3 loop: CASSRRLARQETQYF. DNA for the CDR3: TGTGCCAGCTCGCGGAGACTAGCACGACAAGAGACCCAGTACTTC.

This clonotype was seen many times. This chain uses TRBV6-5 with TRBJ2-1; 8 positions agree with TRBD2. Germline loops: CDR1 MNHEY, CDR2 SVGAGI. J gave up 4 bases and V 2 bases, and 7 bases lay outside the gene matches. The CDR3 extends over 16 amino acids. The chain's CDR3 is CASSYIGGGNYNEQFF. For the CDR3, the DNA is TGTGCCAGCAGTTACATCGGCGGGGGGAATTACAATGAGCAGTTCTTC.

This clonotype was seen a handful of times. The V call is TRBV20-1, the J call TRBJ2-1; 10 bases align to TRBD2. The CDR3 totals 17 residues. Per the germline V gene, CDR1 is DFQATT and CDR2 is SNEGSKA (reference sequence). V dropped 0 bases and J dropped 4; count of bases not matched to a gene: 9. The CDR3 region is CSARDQLAGMLYNEQFF. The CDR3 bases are TGCAGTGCTAGAGACCAACTAGCGGGGATGTTGTACAATGAGCAGTTCTTC.